Reported below is one T cell receptor beta chain. The time point: pre-treatment sample, taken before nivolumab and TIL therapy. Enrollment ran from late 2017 to January 2020. This sample was taken from a study of TIL therapy for anti-PD-1-resistant metastatic lung cancer. The wider study: Patients had a median age of approximately 50 years (range 38-75).

The libraries were made with immunoSEQ v3. TCRdb keeps only in-frame clones here, not all; method: immunoSEQ multiplex PCR. The sample has about 19,000 clones; over 75% are singletons. The CDR3 contains 15 residues. Germline assignment: CDR1 MNHEY and CDR2 SMNVEV (reference sequence). Trimming left V 3 bases short and J 6 bases short, with 16 bases between. The material sequenced was blood, taken at baseline. The sequence was collected from a person aged 25-85 years with non-small cell lung cancer. The chain couples TRBV27 to TRBJ2-3; D gene unclear. The CDR3, as DNA: TGTGCCAGCAGTTTCGGTCGATTAAATGGGGATACGCAGTATTTT. This codes for CASSFGRLNGDTQYF.